This TCR beta chain stems from a study of blood T cell repertoires in COVID-19. Clones were read by immunoSEQ multiplex PCR, and TCRdb kept only the in-frame ones, dropping some. The sample yields 200,000 to 250,000 clones, about 91% seen once. This TCR derives from a man aged 18 to 29 with active or convalescent COVID-19. Sequences were obtained from peripheral blood.

The CDR3 sequence is CASSLSRGQSGANVLTF. DNA for the CDR3: TGTGCCAGCAGTTTAAGCAGGGGGCAGTCTGGGGCCAACGTCCTGACTTTC. The V gene is TRBV28, the J gene TRBJ2-6, with TRBD1 matching over 8 bases. J lost 1 base, V lost 2 bases, and 4 bases had no gene match. Germline V gene lookup returns CDR1 MDHEN and CDR2 SYDVKM. The CDR3 runs to 17 residues.